The T cell receptor beta chain under discussion was sequenced for a study of T-cell memory formation after mild COVID-19. Trimming took 0 bases from V and 3 from J, leaving 6 bases between them. Germline V gives CDR1 MGHDK, CDR2 SYGVNS. The CDR3 totals 13 residues. TCRdb fed the 5' RACE reads into MiXCR, producing one record per CDR3 protein. The sample includes around 250,000 distinct CDR3 sequences, 16% seen only once; the top ten take 20% to 25%. This clonotype was recorded at least ten times. The V call is TRBV25-1, the J call TRBJ2-7; D gene uncertain. The clonotype was recovered from a man between 18 and 35 years old who had mild COVID-19 (a few samples of this study predate the infection). Cell type and time point are not known. The specimen sequenced was PBMCs or a T cell subset sorted from them (not recorded which). This CDR3 reads CASSEYPGYEQYF. CDR3 sequence (DNA): TGTGCCAGCAGTGAATACCCAGGCTACGAGCAGTACTTC.